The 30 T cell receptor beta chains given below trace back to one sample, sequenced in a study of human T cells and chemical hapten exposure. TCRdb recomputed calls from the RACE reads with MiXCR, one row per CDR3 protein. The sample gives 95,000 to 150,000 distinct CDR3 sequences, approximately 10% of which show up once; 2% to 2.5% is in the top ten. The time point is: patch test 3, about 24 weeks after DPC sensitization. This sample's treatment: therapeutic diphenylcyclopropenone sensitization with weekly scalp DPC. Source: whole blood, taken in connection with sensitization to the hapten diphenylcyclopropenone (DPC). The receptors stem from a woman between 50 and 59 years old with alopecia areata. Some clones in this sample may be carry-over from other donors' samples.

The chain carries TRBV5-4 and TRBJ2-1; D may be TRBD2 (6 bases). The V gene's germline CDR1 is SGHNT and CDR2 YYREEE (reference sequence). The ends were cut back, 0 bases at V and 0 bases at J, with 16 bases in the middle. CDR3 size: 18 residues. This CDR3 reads CASSLEAGLGSSYNEQFF. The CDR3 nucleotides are TGTGCCAGCAGCTTGGAGGCGGGATTAGGAAGCTCCTACAATGAGCAGTTCTTC.

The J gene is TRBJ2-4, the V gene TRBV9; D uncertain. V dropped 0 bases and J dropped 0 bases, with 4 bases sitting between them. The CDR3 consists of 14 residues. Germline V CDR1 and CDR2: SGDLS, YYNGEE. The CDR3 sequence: CASSVGEAKNIQYF. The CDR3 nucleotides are TGTGCCAGCAGCGTAGGGGAAGCCAAAAACATTCAGTACTTC. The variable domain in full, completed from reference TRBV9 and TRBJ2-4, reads DSGVTQTPKHLITATGQRVTLRCSPRSGDLSVYWYQQSLDQGLQFLIQYYNGEERAKGNILERFSAQQFPDLHSELNLSSLELGDSALYFCASSVGEAKNIQYFGAGTRLSVL.

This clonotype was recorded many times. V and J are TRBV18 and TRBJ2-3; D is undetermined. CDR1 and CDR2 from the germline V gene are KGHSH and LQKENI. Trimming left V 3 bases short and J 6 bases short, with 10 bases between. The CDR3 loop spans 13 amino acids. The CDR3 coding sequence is TGTGCCAGCTCACCCCTTGTTTGGGATACGCAGTATTTT. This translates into CASSPLVWDTQYF.

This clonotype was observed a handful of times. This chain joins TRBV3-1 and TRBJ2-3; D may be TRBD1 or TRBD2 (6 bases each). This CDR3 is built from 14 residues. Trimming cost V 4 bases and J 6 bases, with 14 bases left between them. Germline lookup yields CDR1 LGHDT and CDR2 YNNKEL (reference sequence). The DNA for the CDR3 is TGTGCCAGCAGCCTCCAAGGAGGGGGGGATACGCAGTATTTT. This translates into CASSLQGGGDTQYF.

The CDR3 reads CASRTSGGYGRGGDTQYF. The CDR3, as DNA: TGTGCCAGTAGGACTAGCGGGGGGTACGGACGGGGTGGGGATACGCAGTATTTT. The J gene is TRBJ2-3, the V gene TRBV12-3 or TRBV12-4, with TRBD2 matching over 14 bases. V shed 9 bases, J shed 6 bases, and the junction held 17 bases outside the gene matches. The CDR3 is 18 amino acids.

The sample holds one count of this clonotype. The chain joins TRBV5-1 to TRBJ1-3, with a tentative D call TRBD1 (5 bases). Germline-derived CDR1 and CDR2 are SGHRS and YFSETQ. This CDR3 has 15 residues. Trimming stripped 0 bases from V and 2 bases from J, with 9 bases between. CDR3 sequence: CASSLDGGTGNTIYF. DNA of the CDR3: TGCGCCAGCAGCTTGGACGGGGGAACTGGAAACACCATATATTTT. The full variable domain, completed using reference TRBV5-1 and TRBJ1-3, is KAGVTQTPRYLIKTRGQQVTLSCSPISGHRSVSWYQQTPGQGLQFLFEYFSETQRNKGNFPGRFSGRQFSNSRSEMNVSTLELGDSALYLCASSLDGGTGNTIYFGEGSWLTVV.

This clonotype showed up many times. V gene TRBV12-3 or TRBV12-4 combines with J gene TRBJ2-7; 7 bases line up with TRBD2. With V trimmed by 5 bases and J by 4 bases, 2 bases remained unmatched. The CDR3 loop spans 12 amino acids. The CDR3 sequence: CASSPGGYEQYF. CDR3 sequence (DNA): TGTGCCAGCAGTCCCGGGGGGTACGAGCAGTACTTC.

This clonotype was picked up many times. CDR3: CSASFAGGLHTQYF. The CDR3 region has the DNA TGCAGTGCTAGTTTCGCGGGGGGGCTTCATACGCAGTATTTT. V and J are TRBV20-1 and TRBJ2-3, with TRBD2 matching 9 bases. The CDR3 totals 14 residues. Per germline, CDR1 DFQATT and CDR2 SNEGSKA (reference sequence). The junction had 8 bases not matched to a gene; V was cut back by 3 bases and J by 7 bases.

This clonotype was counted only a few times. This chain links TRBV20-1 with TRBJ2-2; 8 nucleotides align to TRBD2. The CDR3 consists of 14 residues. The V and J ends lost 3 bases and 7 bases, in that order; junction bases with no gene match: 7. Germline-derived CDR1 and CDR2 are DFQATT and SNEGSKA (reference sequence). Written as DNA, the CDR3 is TGCAGTGCTAGCCGGGAGGGCCCTGGCGGGGAGCTGTTTTTT. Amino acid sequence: CSASREGPGGELFF.

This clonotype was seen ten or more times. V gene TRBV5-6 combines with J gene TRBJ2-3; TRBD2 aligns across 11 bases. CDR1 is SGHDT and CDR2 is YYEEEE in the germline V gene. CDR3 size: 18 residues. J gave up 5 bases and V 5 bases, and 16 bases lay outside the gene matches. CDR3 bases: TGTGCCAGCAGGCGTAGGCTAGCGGGGGGTCTGACACAAGATACGCAGTATTTT. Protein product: CASRRRLAGGLTQDTQYF.

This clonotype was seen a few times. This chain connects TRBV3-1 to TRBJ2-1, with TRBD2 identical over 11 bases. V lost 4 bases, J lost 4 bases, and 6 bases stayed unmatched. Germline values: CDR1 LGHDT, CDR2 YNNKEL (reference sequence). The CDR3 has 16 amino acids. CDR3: CASSPLTSGIYNEQFF. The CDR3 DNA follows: TGTGCCAGCAGCCCCTTGACTAGCGGGATATACAATGAGCAGTTCTTC.

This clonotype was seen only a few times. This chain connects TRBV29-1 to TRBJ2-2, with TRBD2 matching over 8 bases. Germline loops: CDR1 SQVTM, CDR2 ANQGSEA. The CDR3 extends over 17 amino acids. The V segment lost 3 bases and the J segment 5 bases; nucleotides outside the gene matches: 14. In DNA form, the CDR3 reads TGCAGCGTTGATGCGAGCGGGGGAGCCCGGGTAACCGGGGAGCTGTTTTTT. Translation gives CSVDASGGARVTGELFF.

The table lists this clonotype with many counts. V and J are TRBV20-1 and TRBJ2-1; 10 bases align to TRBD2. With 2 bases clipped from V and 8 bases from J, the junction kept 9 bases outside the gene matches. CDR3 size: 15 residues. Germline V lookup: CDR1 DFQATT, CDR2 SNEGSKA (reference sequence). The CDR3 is CSARPLAGVLDEQFF. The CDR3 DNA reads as TGCAGTGCTAGACCCCTAGCGGGGGTACTGGATGAGCAGTTCTTC.

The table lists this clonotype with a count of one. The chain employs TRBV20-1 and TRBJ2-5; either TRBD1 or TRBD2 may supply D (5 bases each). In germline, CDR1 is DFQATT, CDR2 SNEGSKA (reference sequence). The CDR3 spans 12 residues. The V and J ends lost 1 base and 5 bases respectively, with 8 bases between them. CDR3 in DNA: TGCAGTGCTAGAGTTTGGGGGGAGACCCAGTACTTC. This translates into CSARVWGETQYF.

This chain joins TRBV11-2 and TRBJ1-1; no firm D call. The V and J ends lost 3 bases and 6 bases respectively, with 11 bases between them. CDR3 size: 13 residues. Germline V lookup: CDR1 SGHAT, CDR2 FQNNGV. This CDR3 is CASSLAGLAEAFF. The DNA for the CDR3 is TGTGCCAGCAGCTTGGCTGGGTTGGCTGAAGCTTTCTTT. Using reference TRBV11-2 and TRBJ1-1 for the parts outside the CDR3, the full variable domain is EAGVAQSPRYKIIEKRQSVAFWCNPISGHATLYWYQQILGQGPKLLIQFQNNGVVDDSQLPKDRFSAERLKGVDSTLKIQPAKLEDSAVYLCASSLAGLAEAFFGQGTRLTVV.

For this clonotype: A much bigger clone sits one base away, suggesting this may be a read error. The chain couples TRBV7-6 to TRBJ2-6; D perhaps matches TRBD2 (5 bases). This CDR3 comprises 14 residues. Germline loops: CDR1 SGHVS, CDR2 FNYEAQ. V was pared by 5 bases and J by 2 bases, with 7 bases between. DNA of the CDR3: TGTGCCAGCAGCCGGGAAACTGGGGCCAACGTCCTGACTTTC. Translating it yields CASSRETGANVLTF.

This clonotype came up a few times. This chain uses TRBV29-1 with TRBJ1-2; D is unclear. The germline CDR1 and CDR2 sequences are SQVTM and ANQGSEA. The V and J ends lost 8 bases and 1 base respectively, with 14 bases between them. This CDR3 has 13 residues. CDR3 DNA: TGCAGCTCTTCGACCGGGAATAACTATGGCTACACCTTC. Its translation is CSSSTGNNYGYTF.

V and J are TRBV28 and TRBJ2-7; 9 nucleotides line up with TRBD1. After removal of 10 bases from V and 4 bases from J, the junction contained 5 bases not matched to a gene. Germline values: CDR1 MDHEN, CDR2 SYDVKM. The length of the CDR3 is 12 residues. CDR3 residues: CATSTGGYEQYF. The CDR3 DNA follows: TGTGCCACCTCGACAGGGGGGTACGAGCAGTACTTC.

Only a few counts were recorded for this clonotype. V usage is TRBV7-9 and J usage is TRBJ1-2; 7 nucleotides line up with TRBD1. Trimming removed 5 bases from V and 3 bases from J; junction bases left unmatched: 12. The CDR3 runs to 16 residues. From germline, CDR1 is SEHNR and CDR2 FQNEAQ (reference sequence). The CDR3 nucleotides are TGTGCCAGCAGCCCCCCGCGCACAGGGGCCCACTATGGCTACACCTTC. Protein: CASSPPRTGAHYGYTF.

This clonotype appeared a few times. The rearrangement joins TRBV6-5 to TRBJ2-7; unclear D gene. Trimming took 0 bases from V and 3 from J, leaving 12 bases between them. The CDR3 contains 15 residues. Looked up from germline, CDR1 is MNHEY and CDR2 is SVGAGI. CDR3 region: CASSYSLGGSYEQYF. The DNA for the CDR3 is TGTGCCAGCAGTTACTCGCTTGGCGGTAGCTACGAGCAGTACTTC.

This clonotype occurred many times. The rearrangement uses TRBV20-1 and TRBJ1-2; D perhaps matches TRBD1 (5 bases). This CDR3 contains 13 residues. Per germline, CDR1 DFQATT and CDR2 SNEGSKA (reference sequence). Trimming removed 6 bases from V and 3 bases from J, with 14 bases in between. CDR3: CSARWGGDYGYTF. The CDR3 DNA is TGCAGTGCCAGGTGGGGCGGAGACTATGGCTACACCTTC.

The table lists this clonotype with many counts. The CDR3, as DNA: TGTGCCACCAGTGTCGGGGGACAGGGTGGGTCCTACAATGAGCAGTTCTTC. Protein product: CATSVGGQGGSYNEQFF. The chain carries TRBV24-1 and TRBJ2-1; 9 bases fit TRBD1. Trimming removed 5 bases from V and 1 base from J; junction bases left unmatched: 8. The CDR3 runs to 17 residues. Germline CDR1 is KGHDR and CDR2 is SFDVKD.

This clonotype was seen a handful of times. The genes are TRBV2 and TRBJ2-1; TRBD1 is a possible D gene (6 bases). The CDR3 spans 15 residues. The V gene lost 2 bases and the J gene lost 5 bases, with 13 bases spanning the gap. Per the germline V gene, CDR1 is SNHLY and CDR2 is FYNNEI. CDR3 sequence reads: CASSELTGYDNEQFF. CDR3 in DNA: TGTGCCAGCAGTGAACTAACAGGGTACGACAATGAGCAGTTCTTC.

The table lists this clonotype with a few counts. The CDR3 nucleotides are TGTGCCAGCAGCCAGGGGGTGGGCGAGGAGACCCAGTACTTC. Translated: CASSQGVGEETQYF. The rearrangement joins TRBV3-1 to TRBJ2-5; D may be TRBD1 or TRBD2 (5 bases each). Trimming took 3 bases from V and 5 from J, leaving 13 bases between them. The CDR3 has 14 residues. Germline V gene data show CDR1 as LGHDT and CDR2 as YNNKEL (reference sequence).

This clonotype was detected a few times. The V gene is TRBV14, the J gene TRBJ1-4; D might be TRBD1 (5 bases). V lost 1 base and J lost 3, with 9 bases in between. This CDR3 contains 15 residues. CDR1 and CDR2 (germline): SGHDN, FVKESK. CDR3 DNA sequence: TGTGCCAGCAGCCAAGGCGTGACAGCTAATGAAAAACTGTTTTTT. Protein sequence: CASSQGVTANEKLFF.

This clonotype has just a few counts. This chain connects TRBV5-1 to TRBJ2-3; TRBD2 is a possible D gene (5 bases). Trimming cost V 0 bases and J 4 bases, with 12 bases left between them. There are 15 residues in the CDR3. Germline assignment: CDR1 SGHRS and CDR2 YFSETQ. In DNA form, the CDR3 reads TGCGCCAGCAGCTTGGATCCGGGGAATGCAGATACGCAGTATTTT. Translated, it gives CASSLDPGNADTQYF.

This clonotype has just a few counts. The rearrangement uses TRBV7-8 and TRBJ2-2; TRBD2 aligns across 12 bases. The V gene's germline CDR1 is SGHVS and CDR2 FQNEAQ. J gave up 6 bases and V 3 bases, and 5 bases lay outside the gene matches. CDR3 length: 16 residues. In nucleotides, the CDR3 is TGTGCCAGCAGCTTCCGACTAGCGGGAGCTTCCGGGGAGCTGTTTTTT. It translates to CASSFRLAGASGELFF.

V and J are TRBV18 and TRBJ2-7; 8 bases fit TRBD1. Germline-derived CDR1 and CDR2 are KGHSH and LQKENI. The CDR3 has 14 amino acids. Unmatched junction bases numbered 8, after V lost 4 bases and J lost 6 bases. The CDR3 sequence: CASSLDRGVGEQYF. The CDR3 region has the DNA TGTGCCAGCTCACTTGACAGGGGAGTTGGCGAGCAGTACTTC.

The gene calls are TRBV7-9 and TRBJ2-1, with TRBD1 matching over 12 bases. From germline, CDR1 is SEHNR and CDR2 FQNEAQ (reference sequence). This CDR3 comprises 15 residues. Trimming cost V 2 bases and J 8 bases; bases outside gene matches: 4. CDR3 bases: TGTGCCAGCAGCTTACCGGGACAGGGGGCGCATGAGCAGTTCTTC. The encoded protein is CASSLPGQGAHEQFF.

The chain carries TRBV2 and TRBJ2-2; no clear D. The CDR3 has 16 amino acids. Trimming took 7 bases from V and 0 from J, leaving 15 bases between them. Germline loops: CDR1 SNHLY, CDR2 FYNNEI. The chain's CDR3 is CASTPRGCSNTGELFF. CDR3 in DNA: TGTGCCAGCACTCCGAGAGGTTGTTCGAACACCGGGGAGCTGTTTTTT.